This T cell receptor (beta chain) was documented in a study of beta chain features in type 1 diabetes. Whole-study context: There was similarity between patients and healthy donors in age, gender and cell yields. Points from the study as a whole: Among all four CD4+ subsets, Type 1 diabetes patients had TCRB CDR3s that were moderately but significantly shorter.

Trimming pared 4 bases from V and 3 bases from J, leaving 10 bases between. The CDR3 contains 14 residues. Germline V gene sequence: CDR1 SGDLS, CDR2 YYNGEE. Expressed TCRB transcripts were sequenced because the entire RNA isolate underwent reverse transcription. Naive, central memory and regulatory T cell samples averaged roughly 3.7 million reads. Some clones are missing from TCRdb's copy, which holds only in-frame ones; the method was immunoSEQ multiplex PCR. The table has about 900,000 clones, under 20% seen once. Remarks on this clone: Its specificity is not known.

A single heparinised blood sample, averaging around 110 mL, was obtained per donor. The V gene is TRBV9, the J gene TRBJ1-4; no definite D call. Sequenced sample: naive CD4+ T cells from blood. The TCR originated in a woman aged 18-29 years in good health. CDR3 in DNA: TGTGCCAGCAGCCCGGGCCGGCCTAATGAAAAACTGTTTTTT. It yields the protein CASSPGRPNEKLFF.